This is a list of T cell receptor beta chains from one sample in a study of a mutant IDH1 vaccine in newly diagnosed glioma. For these TCRs, the target antigens are not known. Using immunoSEQ multiplex PCR, the repertoire was profiled, and TCRdb retains in-frame clones only, with some absent. The repertoire holds around 31,000 clones, with 50% to 60% as singletons. Sequenced here: PBMCs, sampled from a glioma patient whose treatment included an IDH1 peptide vaccine. The receptors here all came from a woman aged 18-35 years with glioma. Each CDR3 is given with its conserved first and last residue. D genes are given only for firm matches. Clone size, where shown, is once, few, many, or a class for clones that have expanded.

v_call	d_call	clone_size	j_call	cdr3_length	cdr3_aa	cdr3_nt
TRBV7-8	.	.	TRBJ2-1	15	CASSLAHAGYNEQFF	TGTGCCAGCAGCTTAGCGCATGCCGGATACAATGAGCAGTTCTTC
TRBV28	.	.	TRBJ1-5	16	CASSFSGTGNNQPQHF	TGTGCCAGCAGTTTCTCCGGGACGGGGAACAATCAGCCCCAGCATTTT
TRBV7-6	TRBD1	.	TRBJ1-1	14	CASCPGQGPTEAFF	TGTGCCAGTTGTCCGGGACAGGGGCCCACTGAAGCTTTCTTT
TRBV11-2	TRBD1	.	TRBJ2-4	19	CASSLRRTGGDGGKNIQYF	TGTGCCAGCAGCTTAAGGAGGACAGGGGGAGATGGGGGCAAAAACATTCAGTACTTC
TRBV25-1	.	.	TRBJ2-7	14	CASSDPSRSYEQYF	TGTGCCAGCAGTGACCCCTCTAGGTCCTACGAGCAGTACTTC
TRBV7-3	.	.	TRBJ1-3	13	CASSLGGGNTIYF	TGTGCCAGCAGCTTAGGGGGCGGAAACACCATATATTTT
TRBV27	TRBD2	many	TRBJ2-7	18	CASSPLPPSGTSGYEQYF	TGTGCCAGCAGTCCACTCCCACCATCCGGGACTAGCGGCTACGAGCAGTACTTC
TRBV27	TRBD2	.	TRBJ2-7	14	CASQQREGLGEQYF	TGTGCCAGCCAACAGCGGGAGGGCCTGGGGGAGCAGTACTTC
TRBV19	TRBD1	.	TRBJ1-5	16	CASSGDRGYSNQPQHF	TGTGCCAGTAGTGGGGACAGGGGATATAGCAATCAGCCCCAGCATTTT
TRBV6-5	.	few	TRBJ2-3	14	CASSPRSDSRTQYF	TGTGCCAGCAGTCCCAGGTCAGACTCACGAACGCAGTATTTT
TRBV5-1	.	few	TRBJ2-2	16	CASSFGAGAFTGELFF	TGCGCCAGCAGCTTCGGCGCGGGGGCTTTCACCGGGGAGCTGTTTTTT
TRBV19	.	.	TRBJ1-2	15	CASSPGTIGSYGYTF	TGTGCCAGTAGTCCCGGGACAATCGGTTCCTATGGCTACACCTTC
TRBV11-2	.	.	TRBJ2-6	14	CASSLTSWANVLTF	TGTGCCAGCAGCTTAACGAGCTGGGCCAACGTCCTGACTTTC
TRBV6-5	TRBD1	few	TRBJ1-1	13	CASSRTGNTEAFF	TGTGCCAGCAGCCGGACAGGGAACACTGAAGCTTTCTTT
TRBV7-9	TRBD1	medium-sized	TRBJ2-1	15	CASSHPGQGVDEQFF	TGTGCCAGCAGTCACCCGGGACAGGGGGTCGATGAGCAGTTCTTC
TRBV11-3	.	.	TRBJ2-5	13	CASSSGQRETQYF	TGTGCCAGCAGCTCAGGACAGAGAGAGACCCAGTACTTC
TRBV28	.	.	TRBJ1-2	14	CASSFQGLSTSYTF	TGTGCCAGCAGTTTCCAAGGACTGTCAACGAGCTACACCTTC
TRBV19	.	.	TRBJ1-4	15	CASSSPRATNEKLFF	TGTGCCAGTAGTTCCCCACGAGCAACTAATGAAAAACTGTTTTTT
TRBV15	TRBD1	.	TRBJ2-1	15	CATSNWTGVNNEQFF	TGTGCCACCAGCAATTGGACAGGGGTCAATAATGAGCAGTTCTTC
TRBV28	TRBD2	few	TRBJ2-7	18	CASSPPGVAGEGDYEQYF	TGTGCCAGCAGTCCCCCGGGAGTAGCGGGAGAGGGCGACTACGAGCAGTACTTC
TRBV18	.	.	TRBJ1-3	13	CASPTSSGNTIYF	TGTGCCAGCCCTACGAGCTCTGGAAACACCATATATTTT
TRBV14	TRBD1	few	TRBJ1-2	15	CASSRTRGQGYGYTF	TGTGCCAGCAGCCGGACAAGGGGGCAAGGCTATGGCTACACCTTC
TRBV13	TRBD2	.	TRBJ2-1	13	CASSPTSGTIQFF	TGTGCCAGCAGTCCGACTAGCGGGACAATACAGTTCTTC
TRBV5-6	TRBD1	once	TRBJ1-2	17	CASSGSGTGYPNYGYTF	TGTGCCAGCAGCGGATCCGGGACAGGTTACCCTAACTATGGCTACACCTTC
TRBV13	TRBD1	.	TRBJ1-2	15	CASSLAGDRADGYTF	TGTGCCAGCAGCTTAGCTGGGGACAGGGCGGATGGCTACACCTTC
TRBV5-1	.	.	TRBJ1-1	15	CASSPRLDRNTEAFF	TGCGCCAGCAGCCCCCGGTTGGACAGGAACACTGAAGCTTTCTTT
TRBV28	.	.	TRBJ1-1	14	CASSLSPGNTEAFF	TGTGCCAGCAGTTTATCCCCAGGGAACACTGAAGCTTTCTTT
TRBV7-9	.	few	TRBJ2-1	12	CASSLSGKVEFF	TGTGCCAGCAGCTTAAGCGGAAAGGTGGAGTTCTTC
TRBV5-1	.	.	TRBJ1-1	14	CASSLGQMNTEAFF	TGCGCTAGCAGCTTGGGTCAGATGAACACTGAAGCTTTCTTT
TRBV18	.	.	TRBJ1-1	14	CASSPRQSNTEAFF	TGTGCCAGCTCACCCAGGCAGTCGAACACTGAAGCTTTCTTT
TRBV30	.	few	TRBJ1-1	12	CAWSGQNTEAFF	TGTGCCTGGAGTGGCCAGAACACTGAAGCTTTCTTT
TRBV10-3	TRBD2	.	TRBJ2-3	17	CAISDLGLAGLTDTQYF	TGTGCCATCAGTGATTTGGGACTAGCGGGATTAACAGATACGCAGTATTTT
TRBV19	.	.	TRBJ2-7	14	CASSMVGSTAEQYF	TGTGCCAGTAGTATGGTCGGGAGCACCGCTGAGCAGTACTTC
TRBV6-4	.	.	TRBJ1-1	13	CASSFEENTEAFF	TGTGCCAGCAGCTTCGAAGAGAACACTGAAGCTTTCTTT
TRBV27	.	.	TRBJ2-7	13	CASYEAGSYEQYF	TGTGCCAGCTACGAGGCGGGTTCCTACGAGCAGTACTTC
TRBV5-1	.	.	TRBJ2-2	15	CASSSNWANTGELFF	TGCGCCAGCAGCTCCAACTGGGCGAACACCGGGGAGCTGTTTTTT
TRBV12-5	TRBD1	.	TRBJ2-7	13	CASRTGGTYEQYF	TGTGCTAGTCGGACAGGGGGAACCTACGAGCAGTACTTC
TRBV5-1	TRBD2	.	TRBJ2-5	16	CASSSYLAGGRETQYF	TGCGCCAGCAGCTCCTACCTAGCGGGGGGAAGGGAGACCCAGTACTTC
TRBV10-3	TRBD1	.	TRBJ1-2	15	CAISGSGQRYYGYTF	TGTGCCATCAGTGGCTCGGGACAGCGGTACTATGGCTACACCTTC
TRBV6-1	.	.	TRBJ1-2	12	CASSEVTSGYTF	TGTGCCAGCAGTGAGGTGACAAGCGGCTACACCTTC
TRBV6-5	.	.	TRBJ2-7	15	CASSYSSGFSYEQYF	TGTGCCAGCAGTTACTCGTCCGGGTTCTCCTACGAGCAGTACTTC
TRBV5-1	TRBD2	.	TRBJ2-7	15	CASSWGGTRAYEQYF	TGCGCCAGCAGCTGGGGCGGGACTAGAGCCTACGAGCAGTACTTC
TRBV6-5	TRBD1	.	TRBJ2-3	13	CASSRGLGDTQYF	TGTGCCAGCAGCAGGGGGCTTGGAGATACGCAGTATTTT
TRBV5-4	.	few	TRBJ1-3	16	CASTRPERASGNTIYF	TGTGCCAGCACCCGCCCCGAAAGGGCCTCTGGAAACACCATATATTTT